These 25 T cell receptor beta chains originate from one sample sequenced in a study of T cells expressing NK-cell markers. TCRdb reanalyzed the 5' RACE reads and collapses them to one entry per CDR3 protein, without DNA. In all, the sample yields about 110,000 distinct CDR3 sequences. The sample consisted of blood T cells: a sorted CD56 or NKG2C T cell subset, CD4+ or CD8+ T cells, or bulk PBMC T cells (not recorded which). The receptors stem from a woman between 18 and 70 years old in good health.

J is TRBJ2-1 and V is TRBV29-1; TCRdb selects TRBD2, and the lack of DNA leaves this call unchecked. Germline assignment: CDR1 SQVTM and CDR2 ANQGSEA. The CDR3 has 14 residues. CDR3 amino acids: CSVPLAGPYNEQFF.

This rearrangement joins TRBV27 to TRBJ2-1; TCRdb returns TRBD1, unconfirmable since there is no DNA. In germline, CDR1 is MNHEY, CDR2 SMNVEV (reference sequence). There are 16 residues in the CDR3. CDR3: CASREGSGGSYNEQFF.

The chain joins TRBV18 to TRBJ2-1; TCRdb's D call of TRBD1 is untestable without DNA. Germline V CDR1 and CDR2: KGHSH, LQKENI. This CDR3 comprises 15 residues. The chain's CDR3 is CASSPRQGGNNEQFF.

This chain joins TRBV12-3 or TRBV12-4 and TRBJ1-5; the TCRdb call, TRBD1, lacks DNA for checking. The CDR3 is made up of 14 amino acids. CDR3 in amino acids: CASSTGFSNQPQHF.

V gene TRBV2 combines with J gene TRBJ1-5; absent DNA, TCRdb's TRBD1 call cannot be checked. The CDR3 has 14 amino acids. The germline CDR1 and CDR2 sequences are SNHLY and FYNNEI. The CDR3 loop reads CASSSPGQNQPQHF. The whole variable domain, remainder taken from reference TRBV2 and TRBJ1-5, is EPEVTQTPSHQVTQMGQEVILRCVPISNHLYFYWYRQILGQKVEFLVSFYNNEISEKSEIFDDQFSVERPDGSNFTLKIRSTKLEDSAMYFCASSSPGQNQPQHFGDGTRLSIL.

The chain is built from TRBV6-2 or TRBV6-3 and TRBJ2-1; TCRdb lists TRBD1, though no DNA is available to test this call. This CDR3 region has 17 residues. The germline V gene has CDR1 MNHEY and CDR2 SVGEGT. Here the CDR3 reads CASSPQQGASSYNEQFF.

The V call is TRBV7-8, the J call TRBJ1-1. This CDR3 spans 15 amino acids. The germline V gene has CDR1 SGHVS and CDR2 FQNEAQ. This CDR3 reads CASSLFEGPNTEAFF. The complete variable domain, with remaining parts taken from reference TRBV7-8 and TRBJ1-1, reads GAGVSQSPRYKVAKRGQDVALRCDPISGHVSLFWYQQALGQGPEFLTYFQNEAQLDKSGLPSDRFFAERPEGSVSTLKIQRTQQEDSAVYLCASSLFEGPNTEAFFGQGTRLTVV.

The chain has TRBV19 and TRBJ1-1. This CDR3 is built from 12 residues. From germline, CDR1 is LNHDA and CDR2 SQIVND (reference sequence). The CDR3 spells CASSILNTEAFF.

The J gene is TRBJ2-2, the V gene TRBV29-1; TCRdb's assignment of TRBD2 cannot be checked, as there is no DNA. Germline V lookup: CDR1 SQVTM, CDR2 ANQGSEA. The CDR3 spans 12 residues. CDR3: CSVRVGTGELFF.

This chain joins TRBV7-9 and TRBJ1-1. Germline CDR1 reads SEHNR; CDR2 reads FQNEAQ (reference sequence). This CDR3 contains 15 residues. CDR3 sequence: CASSLGGQSDTEAFF.

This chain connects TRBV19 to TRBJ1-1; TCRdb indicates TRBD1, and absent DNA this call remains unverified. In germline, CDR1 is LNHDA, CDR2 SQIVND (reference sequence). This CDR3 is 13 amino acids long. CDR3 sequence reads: CASRLQGSTEAFF.

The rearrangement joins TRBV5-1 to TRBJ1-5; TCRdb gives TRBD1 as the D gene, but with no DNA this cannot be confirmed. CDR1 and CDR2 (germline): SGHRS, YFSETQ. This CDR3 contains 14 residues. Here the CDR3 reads CASSPGVSNQPQHF.

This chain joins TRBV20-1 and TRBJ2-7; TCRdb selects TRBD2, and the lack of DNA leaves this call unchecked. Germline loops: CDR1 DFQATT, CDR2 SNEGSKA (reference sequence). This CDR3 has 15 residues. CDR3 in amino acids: CSARALAGLSYEQYF.

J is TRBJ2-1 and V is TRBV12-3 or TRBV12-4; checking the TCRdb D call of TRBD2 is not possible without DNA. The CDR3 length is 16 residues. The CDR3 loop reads CASSLVMGLAGSEQFF.

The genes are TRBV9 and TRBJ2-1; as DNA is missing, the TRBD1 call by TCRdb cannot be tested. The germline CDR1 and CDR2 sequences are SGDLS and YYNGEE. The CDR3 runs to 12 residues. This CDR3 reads CASSGPRGEQFF.

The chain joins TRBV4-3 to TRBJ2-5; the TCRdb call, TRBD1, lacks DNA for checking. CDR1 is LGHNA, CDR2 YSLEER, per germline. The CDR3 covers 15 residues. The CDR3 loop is CASSQDPGPTKTQYF.

CDR3 sequence reads: CASSELAGSSTDTQYF. This chain links TRBV7-2 with TRBJ2-3; TCRdb reports TRBD2, a call that lacks DNA to check it against. This CDR3 has 16 amino acids. Germline V gives CDR1 SGHTA, CDR2 FQGNSA.

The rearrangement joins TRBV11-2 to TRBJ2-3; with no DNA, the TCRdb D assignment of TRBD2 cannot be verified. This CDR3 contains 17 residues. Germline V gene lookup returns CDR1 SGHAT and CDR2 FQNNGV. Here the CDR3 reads CASSLEWSGGPTDTQYF.

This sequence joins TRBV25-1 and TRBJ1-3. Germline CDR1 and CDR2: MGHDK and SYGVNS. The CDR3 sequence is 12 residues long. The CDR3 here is CASGISGNTIYF. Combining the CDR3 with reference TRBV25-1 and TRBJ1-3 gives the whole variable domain EADIYQTPRYLVIGTGKKITLECSQTMGHDKMYWYQQDPGMELHLIHYSYGVNSTEKGDLSSESTVSRIRTEHFPLTLESARPSHTSQYLCASGISGNTIYFGEGSWLTVV.

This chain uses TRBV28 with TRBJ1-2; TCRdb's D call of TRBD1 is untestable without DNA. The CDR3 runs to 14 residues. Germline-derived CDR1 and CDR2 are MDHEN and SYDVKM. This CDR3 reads CASRRGDRDYGYTF.

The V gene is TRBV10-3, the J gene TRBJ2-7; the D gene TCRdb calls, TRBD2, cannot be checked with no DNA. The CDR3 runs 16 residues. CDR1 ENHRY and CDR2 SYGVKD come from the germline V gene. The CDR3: CAISESESSGLGGQYF.

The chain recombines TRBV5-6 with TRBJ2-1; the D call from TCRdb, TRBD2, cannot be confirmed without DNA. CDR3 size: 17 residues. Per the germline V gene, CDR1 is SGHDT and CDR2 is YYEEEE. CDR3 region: CASSARLAGGIYNEQFF. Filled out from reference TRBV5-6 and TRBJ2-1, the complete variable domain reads DAGVTQSPTHLIKTRGQQVTLRCSPKSGHDTVSWYQQALGQGPQFIFQYYEEEERQRGNFPDRFSGHQFPNYSSELNVNALLLGDSALYLCASSARLAGGIYNEQFFGPGTRLTVL.

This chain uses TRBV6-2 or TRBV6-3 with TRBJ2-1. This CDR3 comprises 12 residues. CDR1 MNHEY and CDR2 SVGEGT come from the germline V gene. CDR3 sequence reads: CASMVAYNEQFF.

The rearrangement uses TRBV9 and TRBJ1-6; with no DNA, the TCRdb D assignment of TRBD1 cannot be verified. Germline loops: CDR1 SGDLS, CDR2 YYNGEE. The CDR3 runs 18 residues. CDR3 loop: CASSPGGQGYSYNSPLHF.

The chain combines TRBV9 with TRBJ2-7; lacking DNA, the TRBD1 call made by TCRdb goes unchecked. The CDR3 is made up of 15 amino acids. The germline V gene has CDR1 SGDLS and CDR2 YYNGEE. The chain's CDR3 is CASSPRPQVSYEQYF.